This TCR beta chain comes out of a study of T cells after yellow fever vaccination. Findings and caveats of the study: Among primary-vaccination clones, most reappeared after the booster, at roughly 96% for CD4 and more than 85% for CD8. Researchers cautioned that FACS-sorted repertoires could harbor abundant clonotypes contaminating from the bulk population. It was a weaker secondary response, yet one that peaked faster, at day 5 versus 15.

It was through 5'RACE template switching that TCR cDNA was made, with a universal primer site and UMIs added. TCRdb independently ran MiXCR on the 5' RACE reads; one entry per CDR3 protein. This table has roughly 250,000 distinct CDR3 sequences, roughly 13% appearing once. Comments on this clonotype: What it binds is unknown.

The V and J ends lost 5 bases and 3 bases, in that order; junction bases with no gene match: 7. CDR3 length: 15 residues. Germline V gene lookup returns CDR1 SGHTA and CDR2 FQGNSA. Sequenced material: CD4+ T cells sorted from PBMCs, taken 45 days after the yellow fever booster vaccination. The TCR was taken from a man aged 25-45 years who received the YFV17D yellow fever vaccine. V usage is TRBV7-2 and J usage is TRBJ2-7, with TRBD2 matching 10 bases. The CDR3 DNA sequence: TGTGCCAGCAGCGGCCGAGCGGGAGGGAGCTACGAGCAGTACTTC. Its protein is CASSGRAGGSYEQYF.